This T cell receptor (beta chain) derives from a study of blood T cell repertoires in COVID-19. Study at large: T cells, B-cell-depleted T cells, or PBMCs provided the cDNA or gDNA that served as material.

In the source study's methods: Counts of nucleated cells, estimated from reference gene primer amplification, were obtained. Assay used: immunoSEQ multiplex PCR; TCRdb lists only in-frame clones, some missing. V, J and clone size derive from that table, while D and trimming were established from the DNA sequence. This table holds tens of thousands of clones, 75% to 90% found once. V was pared by 4 bases and J by 2 bases, with 10 bases between. This CDR3 spans 15 amino acids. Germline V gene data show CDR1 as SGHRS and CDR2 as YFSETQ. The source is an elderly woman with acute or convalescent COVID-19. The chain couples TRBV5-1 to TRBJ2-6, with D possibly matching TRBD1 (6 bases). Sample: peripheral blood. The CDR3 protein is CASSPTGTGANVLTF. CDR3 sequence (DNA): TGCGCCAGCAGCCCCACAGGGACTGGGGCCAACGTCCTGACTTTC.